These 25 T cell receptor beta chains were all obtained from the same sample, sequenced in a study of T cells in Graves' hyperthyroidism and ophthalmopathy. TCR beta CDR3 sequences were amplified from RNA transcripts. HTBI primers were employed in a first-round RT-PCR of the TCR CDR3. Using its own MiXCR run on the multiplex PCR reads, TCRdb lists one record per CDR3 protein. The sample contains 400,000 to 550,000 distinct CDR3 sequences, approximately 24% of which appear only once. Material: blood. These receptors were obtained from a woman in her thirties with Graves' ophthalmopathy.

This clonotype was detected many times. The chain employs TRBV12-3 or TRBV12-4 and TRBJ2-7; D is possibly TRBD2 (6 bases). Trimming left V 5 bases short and J 7 bases short, with 21 bases between. This CDR3 is built from 15 residues. The CDR3 loop reads CASSPRQEIRGEQYF. Here the CDR3 DNA reads TGTGCCAGCAGTCCACGGCAGGAGATTCGGGGGGAGCAGTACTTC.

Many counts were recorded for this clonotype. This rearrangement joins TRBV3-1 to TRBJ2-5; 7 bases line up with TRBD2. The trim removed 1 base at V and 2 bases at J, leaving 1 base unmatched. This CDR3 is built from 14 residues. Germline CDR1 is LGHDT and CDR2 is YNNKEL (reference sequence). CDR3 bases: TGTGCCAGCAGCCAAGGGGGGGGACAAGAGACCCAGTACTTC. Translating gives CASSQGGGQETQYF.

The chain recombines TRBV18 with TRBJ2-7; 9 bases agree with TRBD1. CDR1 is KGHSH and CDR2 is LQKENI in the germline V gene. The CDR3 extends over 15 amino acids. After removal of 3 bases from V and 5 bases from J, the junction contained 8 bases not matched to a gene. The CDR3 here is CASSPTGTGPHEQYF. DNA for the CDR3: TGTGCCAGCTCACCTACCGGGACAGGGCCCCACGAGCAGTACTTC.

This clonotype has a count of ten or more. This chain joins TRBV20-1 and TRBJ2-6; D remains unclear. Per the germline V gene, CDR1 is DFQATT and CDR2 is SNEGSKA (reference sequence). There are 12 residues in the CDR3. Trimming removed 7 bases from V and 4 bases from J, with 8 bases in between. In DNA, the CDR3 is TGCAGTGTTATGTACGGGGCCAACGTCCTGACTTTC. This translates into CSVMYGANVLTF.

This clonotype was counted between two and nine times. The chain combines TRBV2 with TRBJ2-7; the match to TRBD2 covers 8 bases. Germline CDR1 and CDR2: SNHLY and FYNNEI. There are 15 residues in the CDR3. V dropped 7 bases and J dropped 0; count of bases not matched to a gene: 8. The CDR3 loop is CASNLAGGSSYEQYF. The DNA of the CDR3 is TGTGCCAGCAATCTCGCGGGAGGCTCCTCCTACGAGCAGTACTTC.

At least ten counts were recorded for this clonotype. The chain joins TRBV12-3 or TRBV12-4 to TRBJ2-2; D unresolved. Deletions cut 3 bases from V and 6 bases from J, with 5 bases between. This CDR3 is 12 amino acids long. This chain's CDR3 is CASSFWPGELFF. The CDR3 region has the DNA TGTGCCAGCAGTTTTTGGCCCGGGGAGCTGTTTTTT.

This clonotype has a count of ten or more. J is TRBJ2-2 and V is TRBV20-1; D is unresolved. The germline V gene encodes CDR1 DFQATT and CDR2 SNEGSKA (reference sequence). Trimming cost V 1 base and J 6 bases, with 6 bases left between them. There are 12 residues in the CDR3. The chain's CDR3 is CSARGLAGELFF. CDR3 in DNA: TGCAGTGCTAGAGGGTTGGCCGGGGAGCTGTTTTTT.

This clonotype appeared many times. The genes are TRBV28 and TRBJ2-7; D is unclear. The CDR3 is 15 residues long. Trimming shortened V by 2 bases and J by 7 bases, and 18 bases separated the two germline ends. Germline V gives CDR1 MDHEN, CDR2 SYDVKM. CDR3 region: CASSLLPDRSREQYF. The DNA of the CDR3 is TGTGCCAGCAGTTTACTCCCAGACCGGTCACGGGAGCAGTACTTC.

This clonotype was recorded at least ten times. The CDR3 here is CASSEEDYGYTF. CDR3 bases: TGCGCCAGCAGTGAAGAGGACTATGGCTACACCTTC. The rearrangement joins TRBV10-2 to TRBJ1-2; D is unresolved. The length of the CDR3 is 12 residues. Trimming pared 3 bases from V and 3 bases from J, leaving 5 bases between. Germline loops: CDR1 WSHSY, CDR2 SAAADI.

This clonotype was observed many times. The rearrangement uses TRBV20-1 and TRBJ2-5; D is perhaps TRBD2 (5 bases). Germline V gives CDR1 DFQATT, CDR2 SNEGSKA (reference sequence). This CDR3 spans 13 amino acids. Trimming took 6 bases from V and 4 from J, leaving 15 bases between them. CDR3 sequence (DNA): TGCAGTGCAACTAGGCCCAACGGAGAGACCCAGTACTTC. Translation: CSATRPNGETQYF.

In its sample, this clonotype was seen many times. The chain combines TRBV11-2 with TRBJ2-7; D is undetermined. Germline assignment: CDR1 SGHAT and CDR2 FQNNGV. This CDR3 is 13 amino acids long. V was shortened by 5 bases and J by 2 bases, with 10 bases between the two germline ends. The CDR3 loop reads CASSPDRAYEQYF. CDR3 bases: TGTGCCAGCAGCCCAGACCGTGCCTACGAGCAGTACTTC.

V and J are TRBV12-3 or TRBV12-4 and TRBJ1-2; a possible D gene is TRBD1 (5 bases). This CDR3 spans 15 amino acids. With 3 bases removed from V and 2 bases from J, the gap between germline ends came to 13 bases. The CDR3 DNA reads TGTGCCAGCAGTTTTAAAGACAGCCCAAACTATGGCTACACCTTC. It specifies CASSFKDSPNYGYTF.

This clonotype was seen at least ten times. CDR3 amino acids: CASSPILGTGDTEAFF. In DNA form, the CDR3 reads TGTGCCAGCAGTCCGATCCTTGGGACAGGGGACACTGAAGCTTTCTTT. V is TRBV27 and J is TRBJ1-1; 10 bases align to TRBD1. Germline V CDR1 and CDR2: MNHEY, SMNVEV (reference sequence). V dropped 5 bases and J dropped 3; count of bases not matched to a gene: 9. The CDR3 sequence is 16 residues long.

This clonotype was seen ten or more times. J is TRBJ2-2 and V is TRBV7-6; unclear D gene. There are 14 residues in the CDR3. V shed 3 bases and J shed 0 bases, with 5 bases lying between them. CDR1 SGHVS and CDR2 FNYEAQ come from the germline V gene. CDR3 protein: CASSFDPNTGELFF. DNA for the CDR3: TGTGCCAGCAGCTTCGACCCGAACACCGGGGAGCTGTTTTTT.

This clonotype has ten or more counts. The V and J genes are TRBV4-1 and TRBJ1-1; D uncertain. V was pared by 0 bases and J by 5 bases, with 7 bases between. Germline V gene sequence: CDR1 MGHRA, CDR2 YSYEKL. The CDR3 sequence is 13 residues long. In DNA, the CDR3 is TGCGCCAGCAGCCAAGATACGCATACTGAAGCTTTCTTT. It is translated as CASSQDTHTEAFF.

This clonotype was counted a few times. A much larger clone differs by one base, so this may be a read error. The chain uses TRBV5-1 and TRBJ1-1; D is unclear. Trimming took off 1 base at V and 3 bases at J, with 7 bases between the two ends. Germline V gene lookup returns CDR1 SGHRS and CDR2 YFSETQ. The CDR3 is 13 amino acids. The CDR3 loop is CASSLKWDTEAFF. CDR3 nucleotides: TGCGCCAGCAGCTTGAAGTGGGACACTGAAGCTTTCTTT.

This clonotype has ten or more counts. The CDR3 DNA reads as TGTGCCAGCAGTTACGCAACAGGGGGCGACACCGGGGAGCTGTTTTTT. Translating it yields CASSYATGGDTGELFF. The J gene is TRBJ2-2, the V gene TRBV6-5, with 9 nucleotides matching TRBD1. There are 16 residues in the CDR3. V lost 2 bases and J lost 3; bases outside the gene matches: 4. The V gene's germline CDR1 is MNHEY and CDR2 SVGAGI.

This clonotype was observed a handful of times. As DNA, the CDR3 is TGCGCCAGCAGCCTCACGCCAGGACCCACTGGGGAGACCCAGTACTTC. It specifies CASSLTPGPTGETQYF. This chain joins TRBV5-1 and TRBJ2-5; D not resolved. CDR1 is SGHRS and CDR2 is YFSETQ in the germline V gene. Trimming shortened V by 4 bases and J by 5 bases, and 21 bases separated the two germline ends. The CDR3 loop spans 16 amino acids.

The J gene is TRBJ1-1, the V gene TRBV5-1; 7 nucleotides agree with TRBD1. V gave up 4 bases and J gave up 11 bases; unmatched junction bases: 11. The CDR3 length is 13 residues. Germline values: CDR1 SGHRS, CDR2 YFSETQ. For the CDR3, the DNA is TGCGCCAGCAGCAACGGGACAGAGCTAAGGGCTTTCTTT. It is translated as CASSNGTELRAFF.

This clonotype was picked up many times. A much more abundant neighbour one base away suggests this may be a read error. V and J are TRBV2 and TRBJ1-5, with a weak D call TRBD1 (5 bases). V was cut by 6 bases and J by 0 bases, with 9 bases left in between. The CDR3 runs to 14 residues. Germline V gene sequence: CDR1 SNHLY, CDR2 FYNNEI. CDR3 amino acids: CASSIQDSNQPQHF. The CDR3 DNA reads as TGTGCCAGCAGCATACAGGATAGCAATCAGCCCCAGCATTTT.

This clonotype was observed many times. J is TRBJ1-1 and V is TRBV29-1, with D possibly being TRBD1 (6 bases). From germline, CDR1 is SQVTM and CDR2 ANQGSEA. The CDR3 extends over 14 amino acids. The V and J ends lost 7 bases and 4 bases respectively, with 19 bases between them. The CDR3 DNA follows: TGCAGCGCCGACCTCGACAGGAGGAGCACTGAAGCTTTCTTT. As protein: CSADLDRRSTEAFF. Supplemented by reference TRBV29-1 and TRBJ1-1, the full variable domain reads SAVISQKPSRDICQRGTSLTIQCQVDSQVTMMFWYRQQPGQSLTLIATANQGSEATYESGFVIDKFPISRPNLTFSTLTVSNMSPEDSSIYLCSADLDRRSTEAFFGQGTRLTVV.

The chain uses TRBV12-3 or TRBV12-4 and TRBJ2-5; 7 bases agree with TRBD2. After removal of 4 bases from V and 1 base from J, the junction contained 9 bases not matched to a gene. The CDR3 consists of 16 residues. CDR3 coding DNA: TGTGCCAGCAGTTACGGGGTAGCGGGCCCCCAAGAGACCCAGTACTTC. As protein: CASSYGVAGPQETQYF.

This clonotype was seen ten or more times. The J gene is TRBJ1-2, the V gene TRBV20-1; D may be TRBD1 (5 bases). V shed 8 bases and J shed 8 bases, with 24 bases lying between them. The CDR3 covers 14 residues. Germline values: CDR1 DFQATT, CDR2 SNEGSKA (reference sequence). The CDR3 spells CSSRLIRGTSGYTF. The CDR3 DNA sequence: TGCAGTTCCCGACTTATTCGTGGGACTTCGGGCTACACCTTC.

This clonotype was seen at least ten times. J is TRBJ1-2 and V is TRBV10-3, with D unclear. Between the trimmed V and J ends, which lost 0 bases and 1 base, there was a span of 9 bases. The CDR3 covers 15 residues. Germline V gene lookup returns CDR1 ENHRY and CDR2 SYGVKD. The CDR3 coding sequence is TGTGCCATCAGTGAGTCGCAGGATTTTAACTATGGCTACACCTTC. This translates into CAISESQDFNYGYTF.

This rearrangement joins TRBV28 to TRBJ1-2, with 9 nucleotides matching TRBD1. V lost 1 base to trimming and J lost 10 bases; unmatched junction nucleotides: 10. The CDR3 is made up of 15 amino acids. The germline gives CDR1 MDHEN, CDR2 SYDVKM. The DNA for the CDR3 is TGTGCCAGCAGTTTATCTACAGGGGGCGCGAAAGTCTACACCTTC. Translation: CASSLSTGGAKVYTF.